Listed below are T cell receptor beta chains from one sample, sequenced in a study of T cell repertoires in cytomegalovirus infection. Their antigens are not known. TCRdb passed the reads through MiXCR, listing each CDR3 protein once. Of about a million distinct CDR3 sequences detected, 30% to 40% appear once; the ten largest clones hold roughly an eighth. The sample consisted of cultured CD8+ T cells from PBMCs, taken from culture after CMV antigen stimulation. The receptors derive from a human donor in good health (CMV status not recorded). Some clones in this sample may be carry-over from other donors' samples. Both conserved end residues are part of each CDR3. The D gene is left open where the match is weak. The listing skips clone size in some rows; elsewhere it reads once, few, many or a size class.

d_gene,abundance,v_gene,j_gene,CDR3aa,CDR3nt
TRBD2,few,TRBV2,TRBJ2-1,CASSEIAGVPPYNEQFF,TGTGCCAGCAGTGAAATAGCGGGGGTCCCACCCTACAATGAGCAGTTCTTC
.,few,TRBV6-5,TRBJ1-1,CASSYGGWNEAFF,TGTGCCAGCAGTTACGGGGGTTGGAACGAAGCTTTCTTT
.,.,TRBV2,TRBJ2-3,CASRRFGGGTDTQYF,TGTGCCAGCAGGAGGTTTGGGGGAGGTACAGATACGCAGTATTTT
TRBD1,.,TRBV2,TRBJ2-1,CAISAGTGYNEQFF,TGTGCCATCTCCGCGGGGACAGGCTACAATGAGCAGTTCTTC
TRBD2,many,TRBV7-6,TRBJ2-2,CASRERGTNTGELFF,TGTGCCAGCAGGGAGCGGGGGACGAACACCGGGGAGCTGTTTTTT
TRBD1,.,TRBV6-5,TRBJ2-1,CASSTGQARNEQFF,TGTGCCAGCAGTACTGGACAGGCGAGGAATGAGCAGTTCTTC
.,many,TRBV7-2,TRBJ1-1,CASSSAQGKAFF,TGTGCCAGCAGCTCAGCTCAGGGAAAAGCTTTCTTT
TRBD1,.,TRBV7-6,TRBJ1-1,CATTGTVNTEAFF,TGTGCCACCACCGGGACAGTCAACACTGAAGCTTTCTTT
.,.,TRBV18,TRBJ1-2,CASSTDRRAHYDYTF,TGTGCCAGCTCAACAGATCGCAGAGCGCACTATGACTACACCTTC
TRBD1,.,TRBV6-1,TRBJ2-1,CASTWASGGLGEQFF,TGTGCCAGCACCTGGGCGTCAGGGGGCCTTGGTGAGCAGTTCTTC
.,few,TRBV9,TRBJ1-2,CASSPRTALGYTF,TGTGCCAGCAGCCCGCGGACAGCGCTAGGCTACACCTTC
.,many,TRBV19,TRBJ2-7,CASSIGSRGIYEQYF,TGTGCCAGTAGTATAGGATCGCGGGGAATATACGAGCAGTACTTC
.,.,TRBV29-1,TRBJ2-2,CSAIQENTGELFF,TGCAGCGCTATACAAGAGAACACCGGGGAGCTGTTTTTT
TRBD1,.,TRBV6-5,TRBJ1-5,CASSFSPGGFDQPRHF,TGTGCCAGCAGTTTTTCCCCAGGGGGCTTTGATCAGCCCCGGCATTTT
.,many,TRBV7-6,TRBJ2-7,CASSSRKFLHEQYF,TGTGCCAGCAGCTCCCGAAAATTCCTCCACGAGCAGTACTTC
TRBD1,.,TRBV6-5,TRBJ2-7,CASSWDSYGYEQYF,TGTGCCAGCAGTTGGGACAGCTATGGCTACGAGCAGTACTTC
.,few,TRBV7-9,TRBJ1-2,CASSLEVVHNYGYTF,TGTGCCAGCAGCTTAGAGGTGGTTCATAACTATGGCTACACCTTC
.,few,TRBV6-1,TRBJ1-2,CASMPVRASYGYTF,TGTGCCAGCATGCCGGTCAGGGCCTCCTATGGCTACACCTTC
.,.,TRBV6-1,TRBJ1-5,CASTPHGGMGNQPQHF,TGTGCCAGCACCCCTCACGGGGGCATGGGCAATCAGCCCCAGCATTTT
TRBD1,.,TRBV19,TRBJ2-1,CASSIAPGGSYNEQFF,TGTGCCAGTAGTATAGCCCCAGGGGGCTCCTACAATGAGCAGTTCTTC
.,few,TRBV6-2/TRBV6-3,TRBJ2-1,CASSYADKGGPPNNEQFF,TGTGCCAGCAGTTACGCCGATAAGGGGGGACCACCTAACAATGAGCAGTTCTTC
TRBD2,many,TRBV19,TRBJ2-3,CAATGTSGDTQYF,TGTGCCGCCACCGGGACTAGTGGTGATACGCAGTATTTT
.,few,TRBV12-3/TRBV12-4,TRBJ1-1,CASSLAPHHRLAFF,TGTGCCAGCAGTTTGGCCCCCCACCACCGATTGGCTTTCTTT
.,once,TRBV6-4,TRBJ2-1,CASSDLSGTSGPGQFF,TGTGCCAGCAGTGACCTCTCCGGGACATCCGGCCCTGGGCAGTTCTTC
.,.,TRBV9,TRBJ2-1,CASSPYREGNEQFF,TGTGCCAGCAGCCCTTACAGGGAGGGCAATGAGCAGTTCTTC
.,.,TRBV28,TRBJ1-1,CASQESGGADTEAFF,TGTGCCAGCCAAGAGTCGGGGGGCGCAGATACTGAAGCTTTCTTT
TRBD2,.,TRBV5-1,TRBJ2-1,CASGGLAGASYNEQFF,TGCGCCAGCGGGGGACTAGCGGGGGCCTCCTACAATGAGCAGTTCTTC
.,few,TRBV7-8,TRBJ1-4,CASSLISWETNEKLFF,TGTGCCAGCAGCTTAATCTCTTGGGAGACCAATGAAAAACTGTTTTTT
TRBD2,.,TRBV27,TRBJ2-1,CASSFLGGLAGDNEQFF,TGTGCCAGCAGTTTCCTGGGGGGGCTAGCGGGGGACAATGAGCAGTTCTTC
.,few,TRBV2,TRBJ2-5,CASSETLAETQYF,TGTGCCAGCAGTGAAACATTGGCGGAGACCCAGTACTTC
.,.,TRBV12-5,TRBJ1-2,CASGSTGSQGTWYGYTF,TGTGCTAGTGGTTCCACCGGGTCCCAGGGGACATGGTATGGCTACACCTTC
.,.,TRBV7-3,TRBJ2-1,CASSLGGAGHEQFF,TGTGCCAGCAGCTTAGGGGGCGCTGGCCATGAGCAGTTCTTC
.,few,TRBV27,TRBJ1-1,CASSLGGGKTEAFF,TGTGCCAGCAGCCTGGGGGGGGGAAAAACTGAAGCTTTCTTT
.,.,TRBV7-9,TRBJ2-3,CASSLEGSWVTDTQYF,TGTGCCAGCAGCTTAGAAGGTAGCTGGGTCACAGATACGCAGTATTTT
TRBD1,.,TRBV2,TRBJ1-1,CASRGTGGLTEAFF,TGTGCCAGCAGAGGGACAGGGGGCTTAACTGAAGCTTTCTTT
.,few,TRBV5-3,TRBJ2-1,CASRGVKYNEQFF,TGTGCCAGCAGGGGTGTTAAGTACAATGAGCAGTTCTTC
.,.,TRBV2,TRBJ2-1,CASTLAGSCNEQFF,TGTGCCAGCACGCTCGCGGGCTCCTGCAATGAGCAGTTCTTC
.,many,TRBV12-3/TRBV12-4,TRBJ1-6,CASRRGRYNSPLHF,TGTGCCAGCAGACGGGGAAGGTATAATTCACCCCTCCACTTT
.,.,TRBV2,TRBJ2-3,CASSGNVQLGLDTQYF,TGTGCCAGCAGTGGAAACGTCCAGTTAGGGTTGGATACGCAGTATTTT
.,few,TRBV6-6,TRBJ1-1,CASSQKLNTEAFF,TGTGCCAGCAGTCAGAAATTAAACACTGAAGCTTTCTTT
.,.,TRBV15,TRBJ2-7,CATSRDPAGSYRLYEQYF,TGTGCCACCAGCAGAGATCCCGCAGGGAGCTACCGCCTCTACGAGCAGTACTTC
TRBD1,few,TRBV10-3,TRBJ1-2,CAIMKTGTGGYGNYGYTF,TGTGCCATCATGAAAACCGGGACAGGGGGATATGGTAACTATGGCTACACCTTC
.,few,TRBV6-6,TRBJ2-1,CASSLGYVDEQFF,TGTGCCAGCAGCCTTGGCTACGTCGATGAGCAGTTCTTC
.,few,TRBV7-2,TRBJ1-1,CASSLGTRLNTEAFF,TGTGCCAGCAGCTTAGGTACGCGCTTGAACACTGAAGCTTTCTTT
.,.,TRBV28,TRBJ1-2,CASSFQTVNYGYTF,TGTGCCAGCAGTTTCCAGACGGTTAACTATGGCTACACCTTC
TRBD2,.,TRBV19,TRBJ2-7,CASGPGTINEQYF,TGTGCCAGTGGCCCCGGGACTATCAACGAGCAGTACTTC
TRBD1,.,TRBV12-3/TRBV12-4,TRBJ1-2,CASSNSGGVGYTF,TGTGCCAGCAGTAATTCAGGGGGCGTAGGCTACACCTTC
TRBD2,.,TRBV7-6,TRBJ2-1,CASSSSTSGGADRNEQFF,TGTGCCAGCAGCTCTTCGACTAGCGGGGGGGCAGATCGCAATGAGCAGTTCTTC
.,few,TRBV2,TRBJ1-3,CASTPGFGNTIYF,TGTGCCAGCACCCCAGGGTTTGGAAACACCATATATTTT
TRBD1,.,TRBV7-9,TRBJ2-1,CASTPPGTGRNEQFF,TGTGCCAGCACCCCACCAGGGACAGGGAGAAATGAGCAGTTCTTC
TRBD1,many,TRBV7-2,TRBJ2-7,CASSPRTGGLYEQYF,TGTGCCAGCAGTCCTAGGACAGGGGGCCTCTACGAGCAGTACTTC
.,.,TRBV5-8,TRBJ1-5,CASSPDLGAYSNQPQHF,TGTGCCAGCAGCCCGGATCTGGGGGCTTATAGCAATCAGCCCCAGCATTTT